This T cell receptor beta chain was sequenced during a study of T cell clonotyping in hematopoietic cell transplantation. Sequencing used immunoSEQ multiplex PCR; TCRdb keeps in-frame clones, though not all of them. The sample has about 70,000 clones; roughly 94% are singletons. The CDR3 runs 13 residues. Germline V gives CDR1 SGHTA, CDR2 FQGTGA. V shed 0 bases and J shed 11 bases, with 10 bases lying between them. The sample consisted of peripheral blood mononuclear cells. The J gene is TRBJ2-2, the V gene TRBV7-3; TRBD2 is a possible D gene (5 bases). This clonotype was obtained from a man aged 50 to 60 in good health. Some clones in this sample may be carry-over from other donors' samples. Here the CDR3 reads CASSLTEGRELFF. The DNA for the CDR3 is TGTGCCAGCAGCTTAACCGAGGGCCGAGAGCTGTTTTTT.